One sample yielded the 16 T cell receptor beta chains listed below, sequenced in a study of blood T cells in healthy people across ages. It was with a sample-barcoded 5' primer and a J-beta primer mix that a second PCR of about 6 to 11 cycles was run. TCRdb re-derived calls from the 5' RACE reads in MiXCR, one entry per CDR3 protein. The data hold fewer than 1 million distinct CDR3 sequences, with approximately 44% observed a single time. The sample comprised blood. All receptors come from a man in his 60s in good health.

V gene TRBV6-2 or TRBV6-3 combines with J gene TRBJ2-5; 9 bases are shared with TRBD1. Germline V gives CDR1 MNHEY, CDR2 SVGEGT. Trimming took 6 bases from V and 3 from J; bases not matched to a gene: 5. The CDR3 is 14 residues long. The DNA for the CDR3 is TGTGCCAGCAGCAAGGGACAGGGAAAAGAGACCCAGTACTTC. The encoded protein is CASSKGQGKETQYF.

The chain is built from TRBV24-1 and TRBJ2-3; TRBD2 agrees at 10 bases. The CDR3 consists of 16 residues. Trimming at V came to 2 bases and at J to 1 base, leaving 2 bases not matched to a gene. The V gene's germline CDR1 is KGHDR and CDR2 SFDVKD. Written as DNA, the CDR3 is TGTGCCACCAGTGATTCCGGACTAGCGGGCACAGATACGCAGTATTTT. Its protein is CATSDSGLAGTDTQYF.

Comment on this clonotype: The junction departs from the called germline gene at one end, perhaps through a read error. The chain uses TRBV5-1 and TRBJ1-2, with TRBD1 matching 8 bases. This CDR3 is built from 16 residues. The germline CDR1 and CDR2 sequences are SGHRS and YFSETQ. CDR3 amino acids: CASSLTGAARSSGYNF. In nucleotides, the CDR3 is TGCGCCAGCAGCCTGACAGGGGCCGCTCGCTCGAGTGGCTACAACTTC.

The rearrangement links TRBV24-1 to TRBJ1-6; D uncertain. The V end lost 3 bases, the J end lost 9 bases, and 8 bases lay between the germline ends. Germline V gives CDR1 KGHDR, CDR2 SFDVKD. This CDR3 contains 13 residues. The CDR3 here is CATSDLRVSPLHF. CDR3 nucleotide sequence: TGTGCCACCAGTGATCTGAGGGTTTCACCCCTCCACTTT.

The chain carries TRBV20-1 and TRBJ1-4, with TRBD1 matching over 10 bases. This CDR3 is 14 amino acids long. CDR1 and CDR2 (germline): DFQATT, SNEGSKA (reference sequence). The junction had 11 bases not matched to a gene; V was cut back by 6 bases and J by 10 bases. As DNA, the CDR3 is TGCAGTGCCAAATTCCGGGACAGGGGAGGAAAACTGTTTTTT. Translating it yields CSAKFRDRGGKLFF.

V and J are TRBV20-1 and TRBJ2-7; 8 bases align to TRBD1. The CDR3 extends over 13 amino acids. Trimming took 4 bases from V and 0 from J; bases not matched to a gene: 2. Looked up from germline, CDR1 is DFQATT and CDR2 is SNEGSKA (reference sequence). CDR3 DNA sequence: TGCAGTGCTAATACAGGGGGCTCCTACGAGCAGTACTTC. Translated: CSANTGGSYEQYF.

J is TRBJ2-7 and V is TRBV6-2 or TRBV6-3; tentatively, D is TRBD2 (5 bases). The length of the CDR3 is 15 residues. Germline V gene sequence: CDR1 MNHEY, CDR2 SVGEGT. Trimming cost V 2 bases and J 1 base, with 12 bases left between them. The CDR3 sequence is CASSYPIGESYEQYF. The CDR3 bases are TGTGCCAGCAGTTACCCCATCGGGGAGTCCTACGAGCAGTACTTC.

The rearrangement uses TRBV7-8 and TRBJ2-3, with 7 bases matching TRBD2. The germline CDR1 and CDR2 sequences are SGHVS and FQNEAQ. The CDR3 spans 17 residues. J was trimmed by 0 bases and V by 0 bases; bases with no gene match: 6. The CDR3 DNA sequence: TGTGCCAGCAGCTTAGCGGGTTATAGCGGGAGCACAGATACGCAGTATTTT. It translates to CASSLAGYSGSTDTQYF.

J is TRBJ2-1 and V is TRBV14; weak D call: TRBD2 (6 bases). Between the trimmed V and J ends, which lost 1 base and 8 bases, there was a span of 15 bases. The germline CDR1 and CDR2 sequences are SGHDN and FVKESK. The CDR3 has 15 amino acids. The chain's CDR3 is CASSQARVGGDEQFF. The CDR3 DNA reads as TGTGCCAGCAGCCAAGCCCGCGTGGGGGGTGATGAGCAGTTCTTC.

As to this clonotype: This may arise from a read error, as a much more abundant clone is one base away. The V and J genes are TRBV7-9 and TRBJ2-3, with no clear D. CDR1 and CDR2 (germline): SEHNR, FQNEAQ (reference sequence). This CDR3 comprises 12 residues. This CDR3 is CVSSPVIDTQYF. CDR3 bases: TGTGTCAGCAGCCCCGTCATAGATACGCAGTATTTT.

This clonotype was detected ten times or more. The chain recombines TRBV7-6 with TRBJ2-7, with D unclear. The CDR3 contains 13 residues. V was clipped by 2 bases and J by 6 bases, with 11 bases between them. Per the germline V gene, CDR1 is SGHVS and CDR2 is FNYEAQ. In nucleotides, the CDR3 is TGTGCCAGCAGCTTATCAGGAAGGGTCGAGCAGTACTTC. Amino acids: CASSLSGRVEQYF.

This clonotype was counted only a few times. The chain recombines TRBV29-1 with TRBJ2-7; the match to TRBD1 covers 7 bases. The CDR3 consists of 14 residues. V was pared by 7 bases and J by 3 bases, with 12 bases of the junction left unmatched. Germline CDR1 reads SQVTM; CDR2 reads ANQGSEA. Here the CDR3 reads CSGTGTEGNYEQYF. The CDR3 DNA reads as TGCAGCGGGACCGGGACAGAGGGCAACTACGAGCAGTACTTC.

The genes are TRBV5-1 and TRBJ1-1; 9 nucleotides line up with TRBD1. With 1 base clipped from V and 12 bases from J, the junction kept 16 bases outside the gene matches. Per the germline V gene, CDR1 is SGHRS and CDR2 is YFSETQ. The CDR3 totals 16 residues. CDR3 DNA sequence: TGCGCCAGCAGCTTGACTTTCACCGGGACAGGGATTGTAACTTTCTTT. The encoded protein is CASSLTFTGTGIVTFF.

V is TRBV7-9 and J is TRBJ2-6, with D tentatively TRBD1 (5 bases). Per germline, CDR1 SEHNR and CDR2 FQNEAQ (reference sequence). The ends were cut back, 5 bases at V and 0 bases at J, with 14 bases in the middle. The CDR3 contains 17 residues. The CDR3 region has the DNA TGTGCCAGCAGCACTCCTGGACACATCTCTGGGGCCAACGTCCTGACTTTC. Translating it yields CASSTPGHISGANVLTF.

The chain recombines TRBV28 with TRBJ1-5, with TRBD1 matching 8 bases. V was clipped by 7 bases and J by 6 bases; unmatched bases: 5. Germline V gene lookup returns CDR1 MDHEN and CDR2 SYDVKM. The CDR3 has 13 residues. CDR3 amino acids: CASTSDRVQPQHF. The CDR3 DNA reads as TGTGCCAGCACGTCGGACAGGGTTCAGCCCCAGCATTTT.

Only a few counts were recorded for this clonotype. The chain combines TRBV4-3 with TRBJ1-6; D possibly corresponds to TRBD1 (6 bases). Per the germline V gene, CDR1 is LGHNA and CDR2 is YSLEER. CDR3 size: 14 residues. V gave up 0 bases and J gave up 9 bases, with 9 bases separating them. In DNA form, the CDR3 reads TGCGCCAGCAGCCAAGACAGGGGCGGTTCACCCCTCCACTTT. Translation gives CASSQDRGGSPLHF.